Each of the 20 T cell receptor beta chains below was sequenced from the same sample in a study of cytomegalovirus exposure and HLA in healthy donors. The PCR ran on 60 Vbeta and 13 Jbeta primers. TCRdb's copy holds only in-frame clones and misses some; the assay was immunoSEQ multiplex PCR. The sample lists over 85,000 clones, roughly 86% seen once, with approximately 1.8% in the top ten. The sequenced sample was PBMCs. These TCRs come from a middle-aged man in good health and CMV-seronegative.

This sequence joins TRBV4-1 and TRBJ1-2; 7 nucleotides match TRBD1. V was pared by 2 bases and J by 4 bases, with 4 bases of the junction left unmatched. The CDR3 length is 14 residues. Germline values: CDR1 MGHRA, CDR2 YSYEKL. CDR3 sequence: CASSQPTGAYGYTF. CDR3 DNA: TGCGCCAGCAGCCAACCTACAGGGGCCTATGGCTACACCTTC.

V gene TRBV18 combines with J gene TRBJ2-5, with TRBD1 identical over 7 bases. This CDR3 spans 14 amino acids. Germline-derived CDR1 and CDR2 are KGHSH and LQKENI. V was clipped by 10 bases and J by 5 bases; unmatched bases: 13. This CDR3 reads CATRQGSGKETQYF. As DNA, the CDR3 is TGTGCCACCAGACAGGGATCGGGCAAGGAGACCCAGTACTTC.

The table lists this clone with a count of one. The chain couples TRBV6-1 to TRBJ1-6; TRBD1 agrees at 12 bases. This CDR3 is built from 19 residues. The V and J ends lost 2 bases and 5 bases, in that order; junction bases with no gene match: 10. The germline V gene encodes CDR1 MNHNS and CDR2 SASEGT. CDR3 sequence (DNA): TGTGCCAGCAGTGAATTCAGAGGGACAGGGGGCCTGAATAATTCACCCCTCCACTTT. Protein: CASSEFRGTGGLNNSPLHF.

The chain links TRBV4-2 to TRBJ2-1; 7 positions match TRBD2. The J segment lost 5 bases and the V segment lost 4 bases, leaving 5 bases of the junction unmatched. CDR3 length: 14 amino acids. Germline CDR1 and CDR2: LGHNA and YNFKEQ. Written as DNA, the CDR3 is TGTGCCAGCAGCCCGCCTAGCGGTAACAATGAGCAGTTCTTC. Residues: CASSPPSGNNEQFF.

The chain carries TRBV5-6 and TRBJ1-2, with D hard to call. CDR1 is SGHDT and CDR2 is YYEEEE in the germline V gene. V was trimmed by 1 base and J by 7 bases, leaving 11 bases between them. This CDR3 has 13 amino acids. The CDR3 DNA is TGTGCCAGCAGCTTGAGAGGTAGAGTTGGCTACACCTTC. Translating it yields CASSLRGRVGYTF.

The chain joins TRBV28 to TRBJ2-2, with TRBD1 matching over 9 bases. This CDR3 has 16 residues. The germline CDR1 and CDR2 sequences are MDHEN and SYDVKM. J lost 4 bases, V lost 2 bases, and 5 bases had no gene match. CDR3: CASSLLTGGITGELFF. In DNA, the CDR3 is TGTGCCAGCAGTTTACTAACAGGGGGCATCACCGGGGAGCTGTTTTTT. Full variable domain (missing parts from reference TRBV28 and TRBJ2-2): DVKVTQSSRYLVKRTGEKVFLECVQDMDHENMFWYRQDPGLGLRLIYFSYDVKMKEKGDIPEGYSVSREKKERFSLILESASTNQTSMYLCASSLLTGGITGELFFGEGSRLTVL.

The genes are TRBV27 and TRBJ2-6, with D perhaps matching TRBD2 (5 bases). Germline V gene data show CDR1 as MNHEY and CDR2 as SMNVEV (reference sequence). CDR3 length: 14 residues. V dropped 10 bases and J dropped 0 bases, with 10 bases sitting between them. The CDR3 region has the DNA TGTGCCACCTCCGACTACTCTGGGGCCAACGTCCTGACTTTC. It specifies CATSDYSGANVLTF.

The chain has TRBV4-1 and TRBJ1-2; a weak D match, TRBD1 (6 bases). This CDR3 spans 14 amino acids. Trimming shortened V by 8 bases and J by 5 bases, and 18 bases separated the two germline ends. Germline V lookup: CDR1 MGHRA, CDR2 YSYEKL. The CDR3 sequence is CASSPPRTEYGYTF. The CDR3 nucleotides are TGCGCCAGCTCCCCCCCCAGGACAGAGTATGGCTACACCTTC.

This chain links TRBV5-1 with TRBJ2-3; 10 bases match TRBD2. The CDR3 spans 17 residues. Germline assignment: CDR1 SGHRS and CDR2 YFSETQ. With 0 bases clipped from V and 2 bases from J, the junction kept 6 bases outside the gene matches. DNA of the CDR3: TGCGCCAGCAGCTTGGCGGCTAGCGGGGGAAACACAGATACGCAGTATTTT. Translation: CASSLAASGGNTDTQYF.

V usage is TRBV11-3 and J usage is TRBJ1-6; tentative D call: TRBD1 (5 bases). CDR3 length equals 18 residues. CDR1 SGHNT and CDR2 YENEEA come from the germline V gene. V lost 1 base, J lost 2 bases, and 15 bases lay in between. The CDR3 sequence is CASSLVREFNPYNSPLHF. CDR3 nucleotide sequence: TGTGCCAGCAGCTTAGTCAGGGAATTTAACCCCTATAATTCACCCCTCCACTTT.

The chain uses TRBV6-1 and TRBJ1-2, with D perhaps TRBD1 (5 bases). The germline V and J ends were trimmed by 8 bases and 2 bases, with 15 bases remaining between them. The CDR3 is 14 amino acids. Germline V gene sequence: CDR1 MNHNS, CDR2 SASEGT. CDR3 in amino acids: CASSLGRGNYGYTF. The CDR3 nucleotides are TGTGCCAGCTCCTTGGGGCGGGGGAACTATGGCTACACCTTC.

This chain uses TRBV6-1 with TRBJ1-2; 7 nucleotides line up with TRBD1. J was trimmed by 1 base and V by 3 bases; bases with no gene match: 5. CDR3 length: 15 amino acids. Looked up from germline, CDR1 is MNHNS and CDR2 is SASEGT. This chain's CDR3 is CASSDPTGVNYGYTF. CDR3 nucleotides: TGTGCCAGCAGTGACCCCACAGGGGTTAACTATGGCTACACCTTC.

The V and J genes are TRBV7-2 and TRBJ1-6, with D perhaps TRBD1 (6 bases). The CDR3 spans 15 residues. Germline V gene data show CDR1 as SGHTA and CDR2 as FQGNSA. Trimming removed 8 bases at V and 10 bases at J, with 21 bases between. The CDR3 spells CASCWGTSSRSPLHF. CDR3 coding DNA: TGTGCCAGCTGTTGGGGGACATCATCCAGATCACCCCTCCACTTT.

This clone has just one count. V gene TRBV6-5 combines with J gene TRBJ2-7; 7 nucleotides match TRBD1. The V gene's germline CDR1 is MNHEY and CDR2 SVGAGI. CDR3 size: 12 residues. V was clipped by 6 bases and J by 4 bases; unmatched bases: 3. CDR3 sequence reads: CASSRGQYEQYF. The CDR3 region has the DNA TGTGCCAGCAGCCGGGGACAGTACGAGCAGTACTTC.

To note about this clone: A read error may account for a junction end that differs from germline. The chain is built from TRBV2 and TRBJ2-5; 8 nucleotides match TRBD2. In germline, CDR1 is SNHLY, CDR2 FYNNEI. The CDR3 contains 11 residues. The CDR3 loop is CASSEAGGMDF. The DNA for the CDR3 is TGTGCCAGCAGTGAGGCGGGAGGTATGGACTTC.

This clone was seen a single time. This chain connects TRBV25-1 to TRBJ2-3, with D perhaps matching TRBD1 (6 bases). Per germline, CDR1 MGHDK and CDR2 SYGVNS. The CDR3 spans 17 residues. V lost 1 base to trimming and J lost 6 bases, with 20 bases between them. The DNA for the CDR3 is TGTGCCAGCAGTGAATTAAGCCGGGGTGGGGGCAGTGATACGCAGTATTTT. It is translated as CASSELSRGGGSDTQYF. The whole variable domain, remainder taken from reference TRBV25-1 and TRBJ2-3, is EADIYQTPRYLVIGTGKKITLECSQTMGHDKMYWYQQDPGMELHLIHYSYGVNSTEKGDLSSESTVSRIRTEHFPLTLESARPSHTSQYLCASSELSRGGGSDTQYFGPGTRLTVL.

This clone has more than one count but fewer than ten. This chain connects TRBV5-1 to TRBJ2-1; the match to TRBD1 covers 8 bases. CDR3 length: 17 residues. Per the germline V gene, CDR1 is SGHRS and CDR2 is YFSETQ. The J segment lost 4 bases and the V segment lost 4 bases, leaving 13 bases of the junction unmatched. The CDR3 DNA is TGCGCCAGCAGCGCACGACTAGACAGGGGTGCGTACAATGAGCAGTTCTTC. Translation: CASSARLDRGAYNEQFF.

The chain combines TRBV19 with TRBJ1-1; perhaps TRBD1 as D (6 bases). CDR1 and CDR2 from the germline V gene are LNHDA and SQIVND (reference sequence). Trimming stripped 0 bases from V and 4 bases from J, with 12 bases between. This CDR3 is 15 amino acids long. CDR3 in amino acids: CASSIDLSRGTEAFF. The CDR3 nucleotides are TGTGCCAGTAGTATAGATCTTTCCAGGGGCACTGAAGCTTTCTTT. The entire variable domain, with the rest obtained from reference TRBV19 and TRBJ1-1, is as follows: DGGITQSPKYLFRKEGQNVTLSCEQNLNHDAMYWYRQDPGQGLRLIYYSQIVNDFQKGDIAEGYSVSREKKESFPLTVTSAQKNPTAFYLCASSIDLSRGTEAFFGQGTRLTVV.

This CDR3 is CASSQNVGGDQETQYF. The CDR3 DNA reads TGCGCCAGCAGCCAAAACGTGGGGGGTGACCAAGAGACCCAGTACTTC. The V gene is TRBV4-1, the J gene TRBJ2-5; the D gene is possibly TRBD2 (6 bases). V dropped 2 bases and J dropped 0 bases, with 13 bases sitting between them. This CDR3 has 16 amino acids. The V gene's germline CDR1 is MGHRA and CDR2 YSYEKL.

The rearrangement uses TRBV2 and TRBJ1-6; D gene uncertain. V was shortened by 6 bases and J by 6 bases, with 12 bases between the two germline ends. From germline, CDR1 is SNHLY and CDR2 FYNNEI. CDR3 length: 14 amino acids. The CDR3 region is CASSFVEGNSPLHF. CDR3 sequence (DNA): TGTGCCAGCAGCTTTGTAGAGGGTAATTCACCCCTCCACTTT.